Sequencing of this TCR beta chain was carried out in a study of PD-L1 blockade in urothelial cancer. As for the study in general: Analysis of blood occurred 3 weeks (second dose) and 6 weeks after treatment start. Median T cell yield per blood sample was over 140,000 cells. Study results and limitations: Better survival was predicted when blood TCR clonality before treatment fell below the median.

TCRdb's copy holds only in-frame clones and misses some; the assay was immunoSEQ multiplex PCR. The sample gives about 30,000 clones, around 87% of which show up once; around 3.6% is in the top ten. From germline, CDR1 is MNHEY and CDR2 SVGAGI. V shed 2 bases and J shed 2 bases, with 7 bases lying between them. The CDR3 spans 13 residues. Points on this clone: Its antigen is not known.

The material sequenced was PBMCs, taken around atezolizumab (anti-PD-L1) treatment. The chain is built from TRBV6-5 and TRBJ2-7; D gene uncertain. The TCR originated in a man in his fifties or sixties with urothelial cancer. The CDR3 region has the DNA TGTGCCAGCAGTTACAAGGAGACCTACGAGCAGTACTTC. It yields the protein CASSYKETYEQYF.